The 21 T cell receptor beta chains listed next were all sequenced from one sample in a study of OX40 agonist ivuxolimab in advanced cancers. The library relied on the immunoSEQ multiplex PCR assay. TCRdb retrieved this table from immuneACCESS and kept in-frame rearrangements only. Not all clones are present; in checked studies, unresolved V genes account for under half, and no reason is known for the remainder. This sample holds around 60,000 clones; 85% to 95% were observed only once. The leading ten clones occupy 25% of the sample. The sequencing here drew on CD4+ or CD8+ T cells sorted from blood, taken in a trial of the OX40 agonist ivuxolimab. These receptor sequences come from an adult with an advanced solid tumor such as melanoma, head and neck, liver or kidney cancer.

This sequence joins TRBV5-4 and TRBJ2-2; TRBD2 aligns across 11 bases. The ends lost 4 bases at V and 0 bases at J; junction bases unmatched: 5. Germline assignment: CDR1 SGHNT and CDR2 YYREEE (reference sequence). The CDR3 contains 17 residues. The CDR3 region is CASSPGTSGPNTGELFF. DNA for the CDR3: TGTGCCAGCAGCCCAGGGACTAGCGGTCCGAACACCGGGGAGCTGTTTTTT.

The V gene is TRBV29-1, the J gene TRBJ2-3, with D hard to call. The CDR3 covers 13 residues. Germline CDR1 is SQVTM and CDR2 is ANQGSEA. The ends were cut back, 6 bases at V and 1 base at J, with 11 bases in the middle. The CDR3 region is CSVALGGTDTQYF. The CDR3 bases are TGCAGCGTCGCACTCGGAGGCACAGATACGCAGTATTTT.

CDR3 in amino acids: CASSQGSGTGETQYF. In DNA, the CDR3 is TGCGCCAGCAGCCAGGGGAGCGGTACTGGAGAGACCCAGTACTTC. The chain couples TRBV4-1 to TRBJ2-5; possible D gene TRBD2, 5 bases. The V and J ends lost 3 bases and 4 bases respectively, with 15 bases between them. This CDR3 has 15 residues. Per germline, CDR1 MGHRA and CDR2 YSYEKL.

This clone was seen a single time. The V and J genes are TRBV19 and TRBJ2-7; 10 nucleotides match TRBD1. The CDR3 runs to 14 residues. With V trimmed by 8 bases and J by 7 bases, 11 bases remained unmatched. CDR1 and CDR2 (germline): LNHDA, SQIVND (reference sequence). CDR3 sequence reads: CASQPGTGVGEQYF. The CDR3 DNA follows: TGTGCCAGTCAACCCGGGACAGGGGTAGGAGAGCAGTACTTC.

The J gene is TRBJ1-5, the V gene TRBV7-2, with 7 bases matching TRBD1. In germline, CDR1 is SGHTA, CDR2 FQGNSA. V dropped 5 bases and J dropped 7; count of bases not matched to a gene: 14. This CDR3 contains 16 residues. The CDR3 nucleotides are TGTGCCAGCAGCGCGCCCTCAGGGGGGTCGGGACAGCCCCAGCATTTT. Encoded protein: CASSAPSGGSGQPQHF.

J is TRBJ2-7 and V is TRBV4-2; 7 bases are a match to TRBD2. Germline CDR1 reads LGHNA; CDR2 reads YNFKEQ. The trim removed 0 bases at V and 3 bases at J, leaving 5 bases unmatched. This CDR3 contains 15 residues. CDR3 sequence reads: CASSQDLRDYYEQYF. CDR3 bases: TGTGCCAGCAGCCAAGATCTGCGGGACTACTACGAGCAGTACTTC.

This chain uses TRBV4-3 with TRBJ2-7, with D perhaps assigned TRBD1 or TRBD2 (5 bases each). The CDR3 covers 12 residues. Germline V CDR1 and CDR2: LGHNA, YSLEER. The V and J ends lost 1 base and 6 bases respectively, with 7 bases between them. CDR3 protein: CASSQGGSEQYF. The CDR3 DNA reads TGCGCCAGCAGCCAAGGGGGGAGCGAGCAGTACTTC.

This chain links TRBV27 with TRBJ1-1; D perhaps matches TRBD1 (5 bases). Trimming shortened V by 2 bases and J by 11 bases, and 9 bases separated the two germline ends. This CDR3 has 11 residues. The V gene's germline CDR1 is MNHEY and CDR2 SMNVEV (reference sequence). Here the CDR3 DNA reads TGTGCCAGCAGTTTAGGGGGGTTGGCTTTCTTT. This sequence encodes CASSLGGLAFF.

The J gene is TRBJ2-7, the V gene TRBV6-6; D perhaps matches TRBD2 (6 bases). V was cut by 4 bases and J by 4 bases, with 14 bases left in between. CDR3 size: 14 residues. Per germline, CDR1 MNHNY and CDR2 SVGAGI (reference sequence). In nucleotides, the CDR3 is TGTGCCAGCAGTTCCTCCGGGACTGCTTACGAGCAGTACTTC. Encoded protein: CASSSSGTAYEQYF.

The rearrangement joins TRBV15 to TRBJ2-3; D call uncertain. This CDR3 is 13 amino acids long. Germline CDR1 reads LNHNV; CDR2 reads YYDKDF (reference sequence). Trimming took 2 bases from V and 2 from J, leaving 5 bases between them. The CDR3 loop is CATSRYSTDTQYF. The CDR3 DNA is TGTGCCACCAGCAGATATTCCACAGATACGCAGTATTTT.

The genes are TRBV27 and TRBJ2-2; D ambiguous. CDR1 is MNHEY, CDR2 SMNVEV, per germline (reference sequence). This CDR3 contains 12 residues. The V and J ends lost 10 bases and 5 bases respectively, with 11 bases between them. The CDR3 spells CAISTATGELFF. As DNA, the CDR3 is TGTGCCATCTCGACCGCTACCGGGGAGCTGTTTTTT.

The chain carries TRBV7-8 and TRBJ2-2; the match to TRBD2 covers 11 bases. This CDR3 is built from 20 residues. Germline V gives CDR1 SGHVS, CDR2 FQNEAQ. Trimming took 0 bases from V and 4 from J; bases not matched to a gene: 13. This CDR3 reads CASSLAKSSGRFTGTGELFF. The DNA of the CDR3 is TGTGCCAGCAGCTTAGCAAAGTCTAGCGGGAGGTTCACGGGCACCGGGGAGCTGTTTTTT. The variable domain in full, completed from reference TRBV7-8 and TRBJ2-2, reads GAGVSQSPRYKVAKRGQDVALRCDPISGHVSLFWYQQALGQGPEFLTYFQNEAQLDKSGLPSDRFFAERPEGSVSTLKIQRTQQEDSAVYLCASSLAKSSGRFTGTGELFFGEGSRLTVL.

This sequence joins TRBV7-3 and TRBJ2-5; D possibly matches TRBD1 or TRBD2 (5 bases each). This CDR3 is built from 15 residues. Germline V lookup: CDR1 SGHTA, CDR2 FQGTGA. V dropped 5 bases and J dropped 5 bases, with 18 bases sitting between them. DNA for the CDR3: TGTGCCAGCAGCCCTGACAGTGGGAGTCCGGAGACCCAGTACTTC. Amino acids: CASSPDSGSPETQYF.

The V call is TRBV19, the J call TRBJ1-5, with 9 bases aligning to TRBD1. The CDR3 runs to 18 residues. Per the germline V gene, CDR1 is LNHDA and CDR2 is SQIVND (reference sequence). Trimming took 3 bases from V and 5 from J; bases not matched to a gene: 14. The CDR3 spells CASSMIRTGEWRDQPQHF. DNA of the CDR3: TGTGCCAGTAGTATGATTCGGACAGGGGAATGGAGGGATCAGCCCCAGCATTTT.

This chain joins TRBV21-1 and TRBJ2-7; the D call in the table, TRBD2, was not verified against the DNA. TRBV21-1 is a pseudogene segment. CDR3 length: 15 residues. The DNA for the CDR3 is TGTGCCAGCAGCAAAGCGCTCAGCGGGAGCCACGAGCAGTACTTC. Its translation is CASSKALSGSHEQYF.

The chain is built from TRBV7-9 and TRBJ2-3, with TRBD2 matching 8 bases. V was pared by 4 bases and J by 4 bases, with 7 bases of the junction left unmatched. Germline loops: CDR1 SEHNR, CDR2 FQNEAQ (reference sequence). This CDR3 is 15 amino acids long. CDR3 amino acids: CASSSSAGVPDTQYF. The CDR3 bases are TGTGCCAGCAGCTCCTCAGCGGGAGTACCAGATACGCAGTATTTT.

The chain combines TRBV27 with TRBJ1-1; 7 bases are a match to TRBD1. This CDR3 has 12 residues. Trimming removed 3 bases from V and 6 bases from J; junction bases left unmatched: 1. CDR1 and CDR2 (germline): MNHEY, SMNVEV (reference sequence). CDR3 residues: CASSLTGSEAFF. The CDR3 nucleotides read TGTGCCAGCAGTTTGACAGGGTCTGAAGCTTTCTTT.

The rearrangement uses TRBV27 and TRBJ2-7; 7 nucleotides match TRBD1. V gave up 3 bases and J gave up 0 bases; unmatched junction bases: 2. Germline-derived CDR1 and CDR2 are MNHEY and SMNVEV (reference sequence). The CDR3 length is 14 residues. The CDR3: CASSLTGNSYEQYF. The CDR3 region has the DNA TGTGCCAGCAGTTTGACAGGGAACTCCTACGAGCAGTACTTC.

V usage is TRBV29-1 and J usage is TRBJ2-1; TRBD1 might be the D (6 bases). CDR1 is SQVTM and CDR2 is ANQGSEA in the germline V gene. The CDR3 covers 15 residues. Trimming pared 5 bases from V and 0 bases from J, leaving 14 bases between. The CDR3 is CSVLARTASYNEQFF. As DNA, the CDR3 is TGCAGCGTTCTCGCGCGGACAGCCTCCTACAATGAGCAGTTCTTC.

The rearrangement joins TRBV19 to TRBJ1-1; D gene uncertain. The CDR3 runs 12 residues. Trimming pared 5 bases from V and 7 bases from J, leaving 11 bases between. Germline values: CDR1 LNHDA, CDR2 SQIVND (reference sequence). DNA for the CDR3: TGTGCCAGTAGTTACGGACGGAATGAAGCTTTCTTT. Protein sequence: CASSYGRNEAFF.

The chain uses TRBV20-1 and TRBJ2-3, with a tentative D call TRBD2 (5 bases). Germline V gene lookup returns CDR1 DFQATT and CDR2 SNEGSKA (reference sequence). V lost 6 bases to trimming and J lost 4 bases, with 8 bases between them. The CDR3 is 11 amino acids. The CDR3 sequence: CSAEGSDTQYF. The CDR3 DNA follows: TGCAGTGCCGAGGGTTCAGATACGCAGTATTTT.